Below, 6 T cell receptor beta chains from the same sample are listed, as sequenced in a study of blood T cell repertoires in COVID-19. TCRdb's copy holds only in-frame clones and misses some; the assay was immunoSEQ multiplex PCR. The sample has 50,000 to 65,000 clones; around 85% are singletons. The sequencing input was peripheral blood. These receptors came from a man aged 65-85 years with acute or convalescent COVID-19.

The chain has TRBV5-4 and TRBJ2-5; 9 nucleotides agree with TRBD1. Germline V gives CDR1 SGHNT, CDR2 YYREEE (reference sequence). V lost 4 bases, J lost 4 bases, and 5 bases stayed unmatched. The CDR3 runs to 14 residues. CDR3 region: CASSPTGGSETQYF. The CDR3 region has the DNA TGTGCCAGCAGCCCTACAGGGGGCTCAGAGACCCAGTACTTC. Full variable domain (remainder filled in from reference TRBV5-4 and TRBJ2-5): ETGVTQSPTHLIKTRGQQVTLRCSSQSGHNTVSWYQQALGQGPQFIFQYYREEENGRGNFPPRFSGLQFPNYSSELNVNALELDDSALYLCASSPTGGSETQYFGPGTRLLVL.

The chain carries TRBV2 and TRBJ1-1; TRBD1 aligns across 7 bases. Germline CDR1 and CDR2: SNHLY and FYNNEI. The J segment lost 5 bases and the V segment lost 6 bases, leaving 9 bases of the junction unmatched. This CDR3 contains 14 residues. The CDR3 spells CASSGSGGWTEAFF. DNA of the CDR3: TGTGCCAGCAGCGGTTCAGGGGGTTGGACTGAAGCTTTCTTT.

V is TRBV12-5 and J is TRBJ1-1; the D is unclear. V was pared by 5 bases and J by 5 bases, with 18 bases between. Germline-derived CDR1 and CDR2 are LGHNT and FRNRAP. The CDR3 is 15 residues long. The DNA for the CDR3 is TGTGCTAGTGGTGTAAACAGAGGGATCGGGACTGAAGCTTTCTTT. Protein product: CASGVNRGIGTEAFF.

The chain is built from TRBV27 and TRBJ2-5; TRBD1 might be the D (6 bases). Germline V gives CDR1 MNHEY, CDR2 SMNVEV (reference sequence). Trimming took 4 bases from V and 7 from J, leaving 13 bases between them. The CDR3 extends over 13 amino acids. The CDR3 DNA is TGTGCCAGCAGTTGGGGGCGCTTCGGGACCCAGTACTTC. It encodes CASSWGRFGTQYF.

DNA of the CDR3: TGTGCCAGCAGAATAAAAGGGGTCACTGAAGCTTTCTTT. It translates to CASRIKGVTEAFF. V is TRBV6-5 and J is TRBJ1-1; a possible D gene is TRBD1 (5 bases). Trimming cost V 6 bases and J 4 bases, with 12 bases left between them. The CDR3 has 13 residues. Germline V gene lookup returns CDR1 MNHEY and CDR2 SVGAGI.

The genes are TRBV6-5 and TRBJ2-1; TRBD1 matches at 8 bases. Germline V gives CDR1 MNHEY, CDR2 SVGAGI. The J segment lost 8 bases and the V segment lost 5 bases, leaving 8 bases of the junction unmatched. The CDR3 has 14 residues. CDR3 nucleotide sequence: TGTGCCAGCAGTCAGGACAGGGTAGTGGATGAGCAGTTCTTC. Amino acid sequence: CASSQDRVVDEQFF.